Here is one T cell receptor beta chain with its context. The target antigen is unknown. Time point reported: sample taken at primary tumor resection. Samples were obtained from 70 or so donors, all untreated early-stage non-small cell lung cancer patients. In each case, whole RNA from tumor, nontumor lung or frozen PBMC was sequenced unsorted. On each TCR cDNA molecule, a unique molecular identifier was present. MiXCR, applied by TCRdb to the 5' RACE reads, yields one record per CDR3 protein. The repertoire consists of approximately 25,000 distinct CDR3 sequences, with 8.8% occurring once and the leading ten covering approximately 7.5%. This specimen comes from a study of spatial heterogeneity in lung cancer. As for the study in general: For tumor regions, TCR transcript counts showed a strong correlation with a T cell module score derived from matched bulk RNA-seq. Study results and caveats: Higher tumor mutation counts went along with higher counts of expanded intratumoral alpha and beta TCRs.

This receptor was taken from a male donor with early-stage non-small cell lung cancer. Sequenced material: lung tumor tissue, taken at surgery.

CDR3 nucleotide sequence: TGTGCCAGCAGCGTATCTGGACAGATAAACTACAATGAGCAGTTCTTC. Encoded protein: CASSVSGQINYNEQFF. The chain combines TRBV9 with TRBJ2-1; TRBD1 might be the D (6 bases). V lost 1 base, J lost 3 bases, and 14 bases lay in between. This CDR3 region has 16 residues. Germline values: CDR1 SGDLS, CDR2 YYNGEE. The entire variable domain, with the rest obtained from reference TRBV9 and TRBJ2-1, is as follows: DSGVTQTPKHLITATGQRVTLRCSPRSGDLSVYWYQQSLDQGLQFLIQYYNGEERAKGNILERFSAQQFPDLHSELNLSSLELGDSALYFCASSVSGQINYNEQFFGPGTRLTVL.